The clone carrying this TCR beta chain was counted only a few times. The sample is drawn from a study of response to subunit inactivated influenza vaccine. The germline CDR1 and CDR2 sequences are DFQATT and SNEGSKA (reference sequence). The CDR3 totals 11 residues. A single record per CDR3 protein comes from TCRdb applying MiXCR to the RT-PCR reads. Of approximately 530,000 distinct CDR3 sequences listed, less than 10% were seen once; the top ten hold about an eighth. The chain employs TRBV20-1 and TRBJ1-1; a weak D match, TRBD1 (6 bases). The sequence was collected from a man aged 50-75 years who received an inactivated influenza vaccine. The specimen comprised PBMCs from blood, sampled around 25 months after vaccination. In DNA form, the CDR3 reads TGCAGCCCAAGGGGGACCGTTGAAGCTTTCTTT. Protein product: CSPRGTVEAFF.